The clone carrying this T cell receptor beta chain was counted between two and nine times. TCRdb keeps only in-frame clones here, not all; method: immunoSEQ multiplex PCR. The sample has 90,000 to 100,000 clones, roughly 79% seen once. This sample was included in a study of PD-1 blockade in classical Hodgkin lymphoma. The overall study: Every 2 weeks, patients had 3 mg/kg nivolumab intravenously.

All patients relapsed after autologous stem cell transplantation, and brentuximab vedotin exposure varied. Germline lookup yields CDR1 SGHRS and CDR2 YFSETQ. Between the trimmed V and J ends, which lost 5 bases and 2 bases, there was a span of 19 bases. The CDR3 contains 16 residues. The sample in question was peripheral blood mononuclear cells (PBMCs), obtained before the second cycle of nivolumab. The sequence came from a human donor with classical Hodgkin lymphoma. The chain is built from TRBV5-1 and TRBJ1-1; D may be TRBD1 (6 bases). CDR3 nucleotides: TGCGCCAGCAGGCAAACTCCAGGGGAGTCCAACACTGAAGCTTTCTTT. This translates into CASRQTPGESNTEAFF.